The table lists the clone carrying this T cell receptor beta chain with a few counts. What it recognizes is unknown. The data are from a study of CD8 T cells in ankylosing spondylitis. Notes on the study in general: Significant enrichment of disease-linked clones was reported in matched ankylosing spondylitis synovial fluid. Some motif variants were previously reported in reactive arthritis synovial fluid and blood.

This CDR3 is built from 14 residues. V was clipped by 1 base and J by 8 bases; unmatched bases: 4. Germline values: CDR1 LGHNT, CDR2 FRNRAP. One entry per CDR3 protein, called by TCRdb with MiXCR from the 5' RACE reads. Of approximately 250,000 distinct CDR3 sequences listed, roughly a quarter are singletons. The material sequenced was blood, either unsorted or a sorted T cell fraction (not recorded which). This TCR derives from a male donor with ankylosing spondylitis or in good health (not recorded which). The V call is TRBV12-5, the J call TRBJ2-3; 9 bases agree with TRBD2. The CDR3 is CASGLEAGGTTQYF. As DNA, the CDR3 is TGTGCTAGTGGTTTGGAAGCGGGGGGTACTACGCAGTATTTT.